This TCR beta chain was recovered during a study of blood T cell repertoires in COVID-19. At the level of the study: The United States, Italy and Spain were the sources of the acute and convalescent COVID-19 samples. The analysed material was cDNA or gDNA that came from T cells, B-cell-depleted T cells, or PBMCs.

The CDR3 is 16 residues long. The V and J ends lost 2 bases and 1 base respectively, with 11 bases between them. Germline V lookup: CDR1 KGHDR, CDR2 SFDVKD. Followed longitudinally, the Seattle patients had been enrolled during active infection. As processed by the authors: Reference gene primer amplification gave nucleated cell count estimates. Assay used: immunoSEQ multiplex PCR; TCRdb lists only in-frame clones, some missing. Clone size and the V and J calls come from that table; the DNA yielded D and trimming. The sample comprises 300,000 to 450,000 clones, around 87% of which are singletons, and about 9.4% rests with the top ten.

The clonotype originates from a woman aged 25 to 39 with COVID-19, enrolled during active disease. This rearrangement joins TRBV24-1 to TRBJ1-5; D remains unclear. The sample taken for sequencing was peripheral blood. In DNA form, the CDR3 reads TGTGCCACCAGTGATTCGGAACTAGAGAGCAATCAGCCCCAGCATTTT. This encodes CATSDSELESNQPQHF.